The 16 T cell receptor beta chains below all came from one sample that was sequenced in a study of B cell selection in AIRE deficiency. Here immunoSEQ multiplex PCR was the method, and the copy in TCRdb shows in-frame clones only, minus some. The sample lists approximately 24,000 clones, roughly 96% occurring once. The sorted conventional CD4 T cells were gated as CD4+CD127+. The sequenced sample consisted of CD4+CD127+ conventional T cells sorted from PBMCs. The receptors were gathered from a human donor in good health.

Concerning this clone: It is likely a read error, because the conserved phenylalanine at the end of the CDR3 is missing. It is unclear where the CDR3 begins or ends on the DNA, so no DNA is shown, and the CDR3 is as TCRdb lists it. This rearrangement joins TRBV11-1 to TRBJ1-6. The CDR3 has 9 residues if both end residues are counted. CDR1 SGHAT and CDR2 FQDESV come from the germline V gene (reference sequence). The CDR3 spells CASSSGAPA.

The chain has TRBV30 and TRBJ2-3; D might be TRBD2 (6 bases). From germline, CDR1 is GTSNPN and CDR2 SVGIG (reference sequence). Trimming left V 1 base short and J 2 bases short, with 10 bases between. This CDR3 has 14 residues. CDR3 in amino acids: CAWSGRGPTDTQYF. CDR3 nucleotide sequence: TGTGCCTGGAGTGGGAGGGGCCCCACAGATACGCAGTATTTT. Based on the CDR3 plus reference TRBV30 and TRBJ2-3, the full variable domain is SQTIHQWPATLVQPVGSPLSLECTVEGTSNPNLYWYRQAAGRGLQLLFYSVGIGQISSEVPQNLSASRPQDRQFILSSKKLLLSDSGFYLCAWSGRGPTDTQYFGPGTRLTVL.

This clone appeared once. The chain is built from TRBV7-6 and TRBJ2-7, with TRBD2 matching over 7 bases. This CDR3 has 14 amino acids. J lost 0 bases, V lost 5 bases, and 4 bases had no gene match. From germline, CDR1 is SGHVS and CDR2 FNYEAQ. CDR3 amino acids: CASSPGTNSYEQYF. In DNA form, the CDR3 reads TGTGCCAGCAGCCCCGGGACTAACTCCTACGAGCAGTACTTC.

The CDR3 bases are TGTGCCAGCAGCTTGGGGGCAGGACCCTCTGGAAACACCATATATTTT. Translated, it gives CASSLGAGPSGNTIYF. This chain uses TRBV5-6 with TRBJ1-3; D is undetermined. The CDR3 sequence is 16 residues long. V lost 0 bases to trimming and J lost 0 bases, with 10 bases between them. Germline values: CDR1 SGHDT, CDR2 YYEEEE.

This chain links TRBV14 with TRBJ1-2, with D unresolved. Germline V CDR1 and CDR2: SGHDN, FVKESK. Deletions cut 5 bases from V and 14 bases from J, with 15 bases between. The CDR3 sequence is 11 residues long. The CDR3 loop reads CASSVGGDLTF. CDR3 DNA: TGTGCCAGCAGCGTCGGCGGAGACTTAACCTTC.

CDR3 sequence (DNA): TGTGCCAGCAGCCCCTCGGGACAGGGTCAGACCCAGTACTTC. Its translation: CASSPSGQGQTQYF. V is TRBV7-3 and J is TRBJ2-5; 9 positions match TRBD1. Germline-derived CDR1 and CDR2 are SGHTA and FQGTGA. CDR3 length: 14 amino acids. V gave up 5 bases and J gave up 6 bases; unmatched junction bases: 7.

V gene TRBV19 combines with J gene TRBJ1-6; D gene uncertain. The CDR3 is 13 residues long. The V gene's germline CDR1 is LNHDA and CDR2 SQIVND (reference sequence). Trimming took 6 bases from V and 12 from J, leaving 15 bases between them. The CDR3, as DNA: TGTGCCAGTAGCGACGGACCGCTGAAACCCCTCCACTTT. Protein sequence: CASSDGPLKPLHF.

The V and J genes are TRBV7-8 and TRBJ1-2; 10 bases fit TRBD1. Trimming removed 5 bases from V and 2 bases from J; junction bases left unmatched: 17. Germline CDR1 SGHVS, CDR2 FQNEAQ. CDR3 length: 19 amino acids. The CDR3 is CASSRRTIGTGVKNYGYTF. CDR3 DNA: TGTGCCAGCAGCCGACGAACTATCGGGACAGGGGTGAAGAACTATGGCTACACCTTC.

The rearrangement links TRBV5-1 to TRBJ2-6; D might be TRBD1 or TRBD2, each matching 5 bases. There are 15 residues in the CDR3. Trimming removed 1 base at V and 8 bases at J, with 13 bases between. CDR1 SGHRS and CDR2 YFSETQ come from the germline V gene. The CDR3 sequence is CASSLRGPQTNVLTF. The CDR3 DNA reads TGCGCCAGCAGCTTGCGGGGCCCGCAGACCAACGTCCTGACTTTC. The full variable domain, rest sourced from reference TRBV5-1 and TRBJ2-6, is KAGVTQTPRYLIKTRGQQVTLSCSPISGHRSVSWYQQTPGQGLQFLFEYFSETQRNKGNFPGRFSGRQFSNSRSEMNVSTLELGDSALYLCASSLRGPQTNVLTFGAGSRLTVL.

The chain employs TRBV6-5 and TRBJ1-3; D gene uncertain. Germline loops: CDR1 MNHEY, CDR2 SVGAGI. This CDR3 comprises 15 residues. With 6 bases removed from V and 0 bases from J, the gap between germline ends came to 12 bases. The CDR3 here is CASRRTRSSGNTIYF. The CDR3 nucleotides are TGTGCCAGCAGGCGAACACGCAGCTCTGGAAACACCATATATTTT.

The chain is built from TRBV30 and TRBJ1-1; 10 positions agree with TRBD1. Germline trimming cut 5 bases from V and 7 bases from J; bases unmatched to any gene: 7. CDR3 length: 13 residues. Germline CDR1 reads GTSNPN; CDR2 reads SVGIG (reference sequence). The CDR3 region is CAWRDRGRDEAFF. In DNA, the CDR3 is TGTGCCTGGCGGGACAGGGGCAGGGATGAAGCTTTCTTT.

V is TRBV6-1 and J is TRBJ2-3; 11 bases map to TRBD2. The CDR3 extends over 15 amino acids. Per the germline V gene, CDR1 is MNHNS and CDR2 is SASEGT. V was clipped by 6 bases and J by 6 bases; unmatched bases: 8. CDR3 DNA sequence: TGTGCCAGCAGCGGGACTAGCGGAGGGAGGGATACGCAGTATTTT. Translating it yields CASSGTSGGRDTQYF.

The chain carries TRBV19 and TRBJ1-5, with D possibly matching TRBD1 (5 bases). The CDR3 extends over 14 amino acids. Germline V gene lookup returns CDR1 LNHDA and CDR2 SQIVND (reference sequence). Trimming cost V 4 bases and J 3 bases, with 10 bases left between them. The CDR3 nucleotides are TGTGCCAGTAGTACAACACAGGTCAATCAGCCCCAGCATTTT. It specifies CASSTTQVNQPQHF.

The J gene is TRBJ1-3, the V gene TRBV7-7; D gene ambiguous. The CDR3 loop spans 14 amino acids. Per the germline V gene, CDR1 is SSHAT and CDR2 is FNYEAQ (reference sequence). CDR3 protein: CARQVNESGNTIYF. CDR3 coding DNA: TGTGCTAGGCAGGTTAACGAGTCTGGAAACACCATATATTTT.

The chain employs TRBV9 and TRBJ1-1; D unclear. The CDR3 contains 13 residues. V was cut by 4 bases and J by 1 base, with 8 bases left in between. CDR1 and CDR2 from the germline V gene are SGDLS and YYNGEE. As DNA, the CDR3 is TGTGCCAGCAGCACCGCACCGAACACTGAAGCTTTCTTT. Translation gives CASSTAPNTEAFF.

The chain links TRBV27 to TRBJ1-2, with 8 bases aligning to TRBD1. This CDR3 comprises 14 residues. The V gene end was trimmed by 5 bases and the J gene end by 5 bases; junction bases not matched to a gene: 7. CDR1 and CDR2 from the germline V gene are MNHEY and SMNVEV (reference sequence). The CDR3 region is CASSPTGERYGYTF. Written as DNA, the CDR3 is TGTGCCAGCAGTCCGACAGGGGAAAGGTATGGCTACACCTTC.